The 28 T cell receptor beta chains reported below all come from one sample, sequenced in a study of T cells after yellow fever vaccination. Each CDR3 protein gets one entry after TCRdb re-called the 5' RACE reads with MiXCR. The table has approximately 350,000 distinct CDR3 sequences, around a tenth seen once; the top ten hold 15% to 20%. The sample in question was PBMCs, obtained on the day of the first yellow fever vaccination. The receptors originated from a man aged 18 to 29 who received the YFV17D yellow fever vaccine.

The V gene is TRBV29-1, the J gene TRBJ2-1, with 15 bases aligning to TRBD2. The germline CDR1 and CDR2 sequences are SQVTM and ANQGSEA. With 4 bases clipped from V and 10 bases from J, the junction kept 8 bases outside the gene matches. The CDR3 covers 15 residues. CDR3 coding DNA: TGCAGCGTTGGGAGGACTAGCGGGGGGGCGGTAGAGCAGTTCTTC. This sequence encodes CSVGRTSGGAVEQFF.

The rearrangement links TRBV6-2 or TRBV6-3 to TRBJ2-3, with D perhaps matching TRBD2 (7 bases). Germline CDR1 and CDR2: MNHEY and SVGEGT. The CDR3 extends over 17 amino acids. With 7 bases removed from V and 1 base from J, the gap between germline ends came to 21 bases. This chain's CDR3 is CASKRQSSGGGTDTQYF. The DNA of the CDR3 is TGTGCCAGCAAGAGACAATCCTCGGGGGGCGGCACAGATACGCAGTATTTT.

This clonotype was seen many times. The chain is built from TRBV7-2 and TRBJ1-1; 7 bases fit TRBD1. CDR1 SGHTA and CDR2 FQGNSA come from the germline V gene. Trimming removed 5 bases from V and 3 bases from J; junction bases left unmatched: 3. The CDR3 spans 13 residues. CDR3 residues: CASSVQGYTEAFF. In DNA form, the CDR3 reads TGTGCCAGCAGCGTACAGGGGTACACTGAAGCTTTCTTT.

The V call is TRBV6-2 or TRBV6-3, the J call TRBJ2-1; D may correspond to TRBD1 or TRBD2 (5 bases each). V lost 8 bases, J lost 4 bases, and 21 bases lay in between. Germline CDR1 and CDR2: MNHEY and SVGEGT. The CDR3 length is 16 residues. The CDR3 loop reads CASYGAREPPYNEQFF. As DNA, the CDR3 is TGTGCCAGCTACGGGGCTAGGGAACCCCCTTACAATGAGCAGTTCTTC.

This clonotype was seen many times. This chain joins TRBV15 and TRBJ2-5; 8 bases match TRBD1. The V segment lost 5 bases and the J segment 5 bases; nucleotides outside the gene matches: 7. The germline V gene encodes CDR1 LNHNV and CDR2 YYDKDF (reference sequence). This CDR3 region has 14 residues. CDR3 sequence (DNA): TGTGCCACCAGCCCAACAGGGGGATCTGAGACCCAGTACTTC. Translated, it gives CATSPTGGSETQYF.

This rearrangement joins TRBV4-1 to TRBJ2-1; D is perhaps TRBD1 (6 bases). The CDR3 runs to 16 residues. The germline CDR1 and CDR2 sequences are MGHRA and YSYEKL. The germline V and J ends were trimmed by 0 bases and 1 base, with 10 bases remaining between them. This CDR3 is CASSQDRGRSYNEQFF. DNA for the CDR3: TGCGCCAGCAGCCAAGACAGGGGAAGGTCCTACAATGAGCAGTTCTTC.

This clonotype has only a few counts. The rearrangement uses TRBV5-1 and TRBJ1-1; D gene uncertain. The germline V gene encodes CDR1 SGHRS and CDR2 YFSETQ. The CDR3 runs to 14 residues. The ends were cut back, 2 bases at V and 5 bases at J, with 13 bases in the middle. The CDR3 reads CASSLSLAGTEAFF. In DNA, the CDR3 is TGCGCCAGCAGCTTAAGTCTAGCGGGGACTGAAGCTTTCTTT.

This clonotype has more than one count but fewer than ten. The chain employs TRBV23-1 and TRBJ2-7; possible D gene TRBD2, 5 bases. TRBV23-1 is reported as an ORF; its role is uncertain. This CDR3 region has 15 residues. V lost 0 bases to trimming and J lost 0 bases, with 9 bases between them. CDR3 region: CASSQSERRSYEQYF. The CDR3 DNA sequence: TGCGCCAGCAGTCAATCGGAGCGGCGCTCCTACGAGCAGTACTTC.

The sample holds a few counts of this clonotype. The chain is built from TRBV6-2 or TRBV6-3 and TRBJ1-4, with no clear D. Trimming stripped 4 bases from V and 7 bases from J, with 10 bases between. Per germline, CDR1 MNHEY and CDR2 SVGEGT. The CDR3 has 13 amino acids. Here the CDR3 reads CASSSLGGEKLFF. The CDR3 DNA reads TGTGCCAGCAGTTCCCTGGGCGGTGAAAAACTGTTTTTT.

V is TRBV6-5 and J is TRBJ1-2, with D possibly TRBD1 on 5 matching bases. The V and J ends lost 4 bases and 3 bases respectively, with 12 bases between them. CDR1 is MNHEY and CDR2 is SVGAGI in the germline V gene. The CDR3 loop spans 14 amino acids. Written as DNA, the CDR3 is TGTGCCAGCAGTTCATATGGGGCCCACTATGGCTACACCTTC. Encoded protein: CASSSYGAHYGYTF.

This clonotype occurred a few times. The chain uses TRBV4-2 and TRBJ2-3; 11 bases map to TRBD1. The germline gives CDR1 LGHNA, CDR2 YNFKEQ. V dropped 0 bases and J dropped 5; count of bases not matched to a gene: 10. This CDR3 spans 18 amino acids. CDR3 DNA sequence: TGTGCCAGCAGCCAAGATCGTGGACAGGGGGCATTGGGAGATACGCAGTATTTT. Translating it yields CASSQDRGQGALGDTQYF.

In its sample, this clonotype was seen a few times. This chain connects TRBV7-8 to TRBJ1-6, with 7 bases matching TRBD1. This CDR3 has 18 residues. Germline CDR1 is SGHVS and CDR2 is FQNEAQ. The V and J ends lost 5 bases and 0 bases, in that order; junction bases with no gene match: 10. In DNA, the CDR3 is TGTGCCAGCAGCCATCAACAGGGGATCACCTCCTATAATTCACCCCTCCACTTT. Its translation is CASSHQQGITSYNSPLHF.

This clonotype was seen more than once but under ten times. The chain combines TRBV19 with TRBJ2-7; 7 bases map to TRBD1. Germline CDR1 and CDR2: LNHDA and SQIVND (reference sequence). The CDR3 runs 13 residues. V shed 3 bases, J shed 6 bases, and the junction held 5 bases outside the gene matches. For the CDR3, the DNA is TGTGCCAGTAGTATGAGAGGGGGCGTCGAGCAGTACTTC. Translating it yields CASSMRGGVEQYF.

V gene TRBV20-1 combines with J gene TRBJ1-1; tentatively, D is TRBD1 (6 bases). The CDR3 contains 14 residues. In germline, CDR1 is DFQATT, CDR2 SNEGSKA (reference sequence). V lost 3 bases to trimming and J lost 0 bases, with 11 bases between them. CDR3 region: CSARKGQLNTEAFF. As DNA, the CDR3 is TGCAGTGCTAGGAAAGGACAGCTGAACACTGAAGCTTTCTTT.

The table lists this clonotype with a few counts. V usage is TRBV23-1 and J usage is TRBJ1-5, with 7 bases matching TRBD1. TRBV23-1 is an ORF; its function is uncertain. The CDR3 contains 18 residues. V dropped 8 bases and J dropped 0; count of bases not matched to a gene: 16. The CDR3 region is CASSWWDRNFNSNQPQHF. CDR3 coding DNA: TGCGCCAGCTCCTGGTGGGACAGAAATTTCAATAGCAATCAGCCCCAGCATTTT.

V usage is TRBV12-3 or TRBV12-4 and J usage is TRBJ1-1; the D gene is possibly TRBD1 (5 bases). V gave up 7 bases and J gave up 10 bases, with 19 bases separating them. This CDR3 contains 13 residues. The CDR3 reads CASTGGDTGSAFF. The CDR3 bases are TGTGCCAGCACCGGGGGAGACACTGGATCAGCTTTCTTT.

This clonotype was observed a few times. The chain couples TRBV18 to TRBJ2-7, with 11 nucleotides matching TRBD1. This CDR3 contains 15 residues. The J segment lost 3 bases and the V segment lost 2 bases, leaving 3 bases of the junction unmatched. From germline, CDR1 is KGHSH and CDR2 LQKENI. The CDR3 loop is CASSPTGQGGYEQYF. The CDR3 DNA sequence: TGTGCCAGCTCACCAACGGGACAGGGGGGCTACGAGCAGTACTTC.

This sequence joins TRBV7-9 and TRBJ1-1, with D perhaps matching TRBD1 (5 bases). The CDR3 has 14 amino acids. CDR1 is SEHNR, CDR2 FQNEAQ, per germline (reference sequence). Trimming took off 6 bases at V and 3 bases at J, with 14 bases between the two ends. The CDR3 loop reads CASRGEWGDTEAFF. The CDR3 DNA reads TGTGCCAGCAGGGGGGAATGGGGCGACACTGAAGCTTTCTTT.

The chain combines TRBV20-1 with TRBJ2-1; the match to TRBD2 covers 10 bases. Germline CDR1 is DFQATT and CDR2 is SNEGSKA (reference sequence). Trimming at V came to 3 bases and at J to 0 bases, leaving 14 bases not matched to a gene. The CDR3 runs 19 residues. The CDR3 spells CSASLLGSGGVASYNEQFF. Here the CDR3 DNA reads TGCAGTGCTAGCTTGCTAGGAAGCGGGGGGGTGGCCTCCTACAATGAGCAGTTCTTC.

CDR3 nucleotides: TGTGCCACCAGCAGAGCGATGGGCACAGATACGCAGTATTTT. Protein product: CATSRAMGTDTQYF. V and J are TRBV15 and TRBJ2-3; no firm D call. Deletions cut 1 base from V and 1 base from J, with 6 bases between. The V gene's germline CDR1 is LNHNV and CDR2 YYDKDF (reference sequence). The CDR3 spans 14 residues. Full variable domain (rest looked up from reference TRBV15 and TRBJ2-3): DAMVIQNPRYQVTQFGKPVTLSCSQTLNHNVMYWYQQKSSQAPKLLFHYYDKDFNNEADTPDNFQSRRPNTSFCFLDIRSPGLGDTAMYLCATSRAMGTDTQYFGPGTRLTVL.

V and J are TRBV3-1 and TRBJ2-3; D possibly corresponds to TRBD1 (5 bases). Looked up from germline, CDR1 is LGHDT and CDR2 is YNNKEL (reference sequence). The V gene lost 10 bases and the J gene lost 6 bases, with 20 bases spanning the gap. The CDR3 sequence is 14 residues long. This chain's CDR3 is CAIGSRSPGDTQYF. CDR3 coding DNA: TGTGCCATAGGAAGTCGGTCGCCAGGGGATACGCAGTATTTT.

In this sample, this clonotype turned up many times. The chain employs TRBV6-5 and TRBJ1-2, with a possible D match to TRBD1 (6 bases). V was trimmed by 1 base and J by 0 bases, leaving 9 bases between them. This CDR3 contains 15 residues. Germline values: CDR1 MNHEY, CDR2 SVGAGI. CDR3 DNA sequence: TGTGCCAGCAGTTACTTGGGGGCAACTAACTATGGCTACACCTTC. Amino acids: CASSYLGATNYGYTF.

This chain uses TRBV19 with TRBJ2-5, with 7 bases lining up with TRBD2. V was pared by 7 bases and J by 2 bases, with 4 bases of the junction left unmatched. There are 13 residues in the CDR3. Germline V gives CDR1 LNHDA, CDR2 SQIVND (reference sequence). In DNA, the CDR3 is TGTGCCAGTACCAGCGGGGATCAAGAGACCCAGTACTTC. It translates to CASTSGDQETQYF.

The gene calls are TRBV20-1 and TRBJ1-1; the D is unclear. The V gene lost 4 bases and the J gene lost 0 bases, with 9 bases spanning the gap. The germline CDR1 and CDR2 sequences are DFQATT and SNEGSKA (reference sequence). The CDR3 loop spans 13 amino acids. The CDR3 region is CSAIKDLNTEAFF. The DNA for the CDR3 is TGCAGTGCTATCAAAGACCTGAACACTGAAGCTTTCTTT.

This clonotype was detected a few times. This chain uses TRBV6-2 or TRBV6-3 with TRBJ2-3; unclear D gene. The germline V and J ends were trimmed by 6 bases and 4 bases, with 8 bases remaining between them. From germline, CDR1 is MNHEY and CDR2 SVGEGT. This CDR3 is built from 12 residues. The CDR3 loop reads CASSATSDTQYF. Here the CDR3 DNA reads TGTGCCAGCAGCGCAACTTCAGATACGCAGTATTTT.

The gene calls are TRBV5-1 and TRBJ1-2, with 8 nucleotides matching TRBD1. Germline CDR1 reads SGHRS; CDR2 reads YFSETQ. J lost 4 bases, V lost 2 bases, and 19 bases had no gene match. The CDR3 totals 19 residues. CDR3 sequence reads: CASSLGPSGGGLLTYGYTF. DNA for the CDR3: TGCGCCAGCAGCTTAGGCCCGTCAGGGGGCGGCTTACTTACCTATGGCTACACCTTC.

This chain connects TRBV20-1 to TRBJ2-7; possible D gene TRBD2, 5 bases. There are 10 residues in the CDR3. Germline CDR1 DFQATT, CDR2 SNEGSKA (reference sequence). Here the CDR3 DNA reads TGCAGTGCCAGAGGAGGCGAGCAGTACGTC. It codes for CSARGGEQYV.

This clonotype was counted at least ten times. The V and J genes are TRBV12-3 or TRBV12-4 and TRBJ2-7, with D uncertain. The CDR3 is made up of 12 amino acids. The V end lost 3 bases, the J end lost 2 bases, and 5 bases lay between the germline ends. DNA for the CDR3: TGTGCCAGCAGTTTTAACACCTACGAGCAGTACGTC. Translated: CASSFNTYEQYV.